This TCR beta chain was captured in a study of blood T cell repertoires in COVID-19. Libraries were prepared by immunoSEQ multiplex PCR; TCRdb keeps only in-frame clonotypes and omits some of them. The sample includes about 210,000 clones, approximately 78% seen only once; the top ten take approximately 5.2%. The table lists this clone with a count of one. The CDR3 extends over 14 amino acids. The germline CDR1 and CDR2 sequences are MNHEY and SMNVEV (reference sequence). V was clipped by 5 bases and J by 4 bases, with 14 bases between them. The sample was peripheral blood. This sequence joins TRBV27 and TRBJ1-2, with a possible D match to TRBD1 (6 bases). This receptor was identified in a woman aged 70 to 79 with COVID-19, enrolled during active disease. The CDR3, as DNA: TGTGCCAGCAGTACCAGCACAGGGATCTATGGCTACACCTTC. Its protein product is CASSTSTGIYGYTF.